The rows below give T cell receptor beta chains drawn from one sample of a study of cytomegalovirus exposure and HLA in healthy donors. Some clones are missing from TCRdb's copy, which holds only in-frame ones; the method was immunoSEQ multiplex PCR. The data contain roughly 67,000 clones, roughly nine tenths of them singletons. Sequencing used PBMCs. The receptors come from a man between 18 and 29 years old in good health and CMV-seronegative. The CDR3 runs from the conserved cysteine through the conserved F or W. A D gene is named only where the DNA matches it firmly. Some rows mark clone size as missing; the rest say once, few, many or name a class of expanded clone.

TRBD2,NA,TRBV5-1,TRBJ2-3,TGCGCCAGCAGCATCCTCCCTAGCGGGGTTAGCACAGATACGCAGTATTTT,CASSILPSGVSTDTQYF
TRBD1,NA,TRBV5-1,TRBJ1-1,TGCGCCAGCAGCAGGGGACAGGGGGGTGAAGCTTTCTTT,CASSRGQGGEAFF
TRBD1,NA,TRBV6-4,TRBJ2-3,TGTGCCAGCAGTTGGACAGGGGGTCCAGATACGCAGTATTTT,CASSWTGGPDTQYF
TRBD2,NA,TRBV28,TRBJ2-3,TGTGCCAGCAGTCAAAGGGTATCCGGGGGGGGGCGAGATACGCAGTATTTT,CASSQRVSGGGRDTQYF
NA,NA,TRBV28,TRBJ2-7,TGTGCCAGCAGTTTAAGCTGGGCAGGGAACGAGCAGTACTTC,CASSLSWAGNEQYF
NA,NA,TRBV7-3,TRBJ2-1,TGTGCCAGCAGCTTAGGAGTTGGCGATGGGTCTTATCCCTACAATGAGCAGTTCTTC,CASSLGVGDGSYPYNEQFF
NA,NA,TRBV28,TRBJ1-2,TGTGCCAGCACCCTCAGTCCCCGTGTATCCTATGGCTACACCTTC,CASTLSPRVSYGYTF
TRBD2,NA,TRBV7-2,TRBJ2-7,TGTGCCAGCAGCGGATTGCCGGGACTAGCAAGGGGCGAGCAGTACTTC,CASSGLPGLARGEQYF
TRBD2,NA,TRBV5-6,TRBJ2-7,TGTGCCAGCAGCTTGGATCCAGCGGGAATGTACGAGCAGTACTTC,CASSLDPAGMYEQYF
TRBD2,NA,TRBV28,TRBJ2-7,TGTGCCAGCAGTTTTGGGATTGGGGGGGCCTACGAGCAGTACTTC,CASSFGIGGAYEQYF
TRBD2,few,TRBV2,TRBJ2-1,TGTGCCAGCAGTGGAGGGGCTAGCGGCTACCTTGAGCAGTTCTTC,CASSGGASGYLEQFF
TRBD1,NA,TRBV2,TRBJ1-1,TGTGCCAGCAGTGAAGGGGGACAGGTCCACGGTGAAGCTTTCTTT,CASSEGGQVHGEAFF
TRBD1,NA,TRBV7-9,TRBJ1-2,TGTGCCAGCAGCAAGACAGGGCCGGGCTATGGCTACACCTTC,CASSKTGPGYGYTF
TRBD1,NA,TRBV9,TRBJ2-2,TGTGCCAGCAGCCCTCCGGGGACAGGGGGCAAAACCGGGGAGCTGTTTTTT,CASSPPGTGGKTGELFF
NA,NA,TRBV7-3,TRBJ2-7,TGTGCCAGCAGCCCACTCCCGGACGGGAGAGGCGAGCAGTACTTC,CASSPLPDGRGEQYF
NA,NA,TRBV29-1,TRBJ1-2,TGCAGCGTTGAGGACAGATCTAACTATGGCTACACCTTC,CSVEDRSNYGYTF
NA,NA,TRBV10-3,TRBJ1-5,TGTGCCAGTGGTTTCGGGAATCAGCCCCAGCATTTT,CASGFGNQPQHF
NA,NA,TRBV28,TRBJ2-7,TGTGCCAGCAGACTTAGGACAGTTTCCTACGAGCAGTACTTC,CASRLRTVSYEQYF
TRBD2,NA,TRBV9,TRBJ2-5,TGTGCCAGCAGCCCAACCGGGACTAGTGGGGAGACCCAGTACTTC,CASSPTGTSGETQYF
TRBD2,NA,TRBV5-1,TRBJ2-1,TGCGCCAGCAGCTTGGATCCTAGCGGCGGCAATGAGCAGTTCTTC,CASSLDPSGGNEQFF
NA,NA,TRBV9,TRBJ2-7,TGTGCCAGCAGCGGCCGGGACTCCTCCTACGAGCAGTACTTC,CASSGRDSSYEQYF
TRBD2,NA,TRBV7-9,TRBJ2-2,TGTGCCAGCAGCTTGGTTAGCGGGAGGACCGGGGAGCTGTTTTTT,CASSLVSGRTGELFF
TRBD2,NA,TRBV4-2,TRBJ2-1,TGTGCCAGCAGCCAAGGGGGTTCAGCTAGCGGGTACAATGAGCAGTTCTTC,CASSQGGSASGYNEQFF